The 3 T cell receptor beta chains below all came from one sample that was sequenced in a study of T cells expressing NK-cell markers. For each CDR3 protein, TCRdb gives one entry from its re-call of the 5' RACE reads, without DNA. The data show 300,000 to 500,000 distinct CDR3 sequences, and the top ten clones hold 9.5% to 12%. Material for sequencing was blood T cells: a sorted CD56 or NKG2C T cell subset, CD4+ or CD8+ T cells, or bulk PBMC T cells (not recorded which). These receptors were collected from a woman aged 50 to 60 in good health.

The rearrangement uses TRBV5-1 and TRBJ2-1; the TRBD1 assignment by TCRdb is unverifiable without DNA. This CDR3 is 15 amino acids long. CDR1 and CDR2 (germline): SGHRS, YFSETQ. This CDR3 reads CASSSSDRPYNEQFF.

This chain uses TRBV3-1 with TRBJ1-2. There are 14 residues in the CDR3. Germline-derived CDR1 and CDR2 are LGHDT and YNNKEL (reference sequence). This chain's CDR3 is CASSQGRANYGYTF.

This chain connects TRBV7-3 to TRBJ2-1; TCRdb lists TRBD2, though no DNA is available to test this call. Germline lookup yields CDR1 SGHTA and CDR2 FQGTGA. The CDR3 contains 17 residues. The CDR3 reads CASSLSPGTSGSNEQFF.